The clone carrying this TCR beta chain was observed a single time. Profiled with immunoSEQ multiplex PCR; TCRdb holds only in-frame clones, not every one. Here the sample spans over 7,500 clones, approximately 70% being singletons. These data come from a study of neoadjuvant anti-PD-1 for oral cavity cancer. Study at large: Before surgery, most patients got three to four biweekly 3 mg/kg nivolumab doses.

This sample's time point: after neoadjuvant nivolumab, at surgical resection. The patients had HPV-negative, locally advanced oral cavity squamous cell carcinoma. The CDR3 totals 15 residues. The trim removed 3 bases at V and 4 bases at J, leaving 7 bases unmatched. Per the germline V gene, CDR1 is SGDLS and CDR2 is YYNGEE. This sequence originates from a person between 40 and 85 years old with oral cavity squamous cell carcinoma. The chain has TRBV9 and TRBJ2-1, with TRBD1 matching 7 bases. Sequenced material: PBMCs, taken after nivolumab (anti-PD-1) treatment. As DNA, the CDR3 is TGTGCCAGCAGCGCCGGGGACAGCAGATACAATGAGCAGTTCTTC. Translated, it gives CASSAGDSRYNEQFF.